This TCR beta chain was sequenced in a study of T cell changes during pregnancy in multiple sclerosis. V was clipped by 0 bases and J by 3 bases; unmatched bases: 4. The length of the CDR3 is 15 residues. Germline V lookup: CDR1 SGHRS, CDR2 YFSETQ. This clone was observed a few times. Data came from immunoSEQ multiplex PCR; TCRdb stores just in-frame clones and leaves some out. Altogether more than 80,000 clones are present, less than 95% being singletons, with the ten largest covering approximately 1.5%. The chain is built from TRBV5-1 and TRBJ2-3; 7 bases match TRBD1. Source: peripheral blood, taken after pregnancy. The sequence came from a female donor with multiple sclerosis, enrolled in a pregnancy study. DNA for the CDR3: TGCGCCAGCAGCTTGGCGGCAGGGGGAACAGATACGCAGTATTTT. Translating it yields CASSLAAGGTDTQYF.